These 18 T cell receptor beta chains originate from one sample sequenced in a study of T-cell memory formation after mild COVID-19. TCRdb passed the 5' RACE reads through MiXCR, listing each CDR3 protein once. This sample has approximately 300,000 distinct CDR3 sequences, with more than 15% found just once. Material for sequencing was PBMCs or a T cell subset sorted from them (not recorded which). The source of these receptors is a man in his late teens or twenties who had mild COVID-19 (a few samples of this study predate the infection). Cell type and time point are not known.

The genes are TRBV5-1 and TRBJ2-5; D gene uncertain. V lost 0 bases to trimming and J lost 1 base, with 7 bases between them. The CDR3 loop spans 14 amino acids. Germline CDR1 reads SGHRS; CDR2 reads YFSETQ. The DNA for the CDR3 is TGCGCCAGCAGCTTGGATGCGTTCCAAGAGACCCAGTACTTC. This encodes CASSLDAFQETQYF.

The chain joins TRBV18 to TRBJ1-1; D gene unclear. Germline V gives CDR1 KGHSH, CDR2 LQKENI. V was pared by 8 bases and J by 1 base, with 8 bases between. The CDR3 has 12 residues. Here the CDR3 reads CASSIQNTEAFF. CDR3 DNA sequence: TGTGCCAGCAGCATACAGAACACTGAAGCTTTCTTT.

J is TRBJ2-7 and V is TRBV7-2; 8 nucleotides align to TRBD1. Germline V gene sequence: CDR1 SGHTA, CDR2 FQGNSA. V was clipped by 3 bases and J by 6 bases; unmatched bases: 7. The CDR3 covers 14 residues. The CDR3 coding sequence is TGTGCCAGCAGCTTCGGGACAGGTATTCGCGAGCAGTACTTC. Translated: CASSFGTGIREQYF.

This clonotype came up many times. This chain joins TRBV2 and TRBJ1-2; D ambiguous. The V gene's germline CDR1 is SNHLY and CDR2 FYNNEI. This CDR3 spans 13 amino acids. Trimming stripped 7 bases from V and 8 bases from J, with 17 bases between. CDR3 coding DNA: TGTGCCAGCACCTTGCGAAGGGATACGGGCTACACCTTC. As protein: CASTLRRDTGYTF.

This clonotype was found many times. J is TRBJ1-2 and V is TRBV27; perhaps TRBD1 as D (5 bases). CDR3 length: 15 residues. Looked up from germline, CDR1 is MNHEY and CDR2 is SMNVEV (reference sequence). The V and J ends lost 4 bases and 8 bases respectively, with 20 bases between them. The CDR3 loop is CASSSGDSLKGGYTF. DNA for the CDR3: TGTGCCAGCAGTTCCGGTGACAGCCTAAAGGGGGGCTACACCTTC.

The chain combines TRBV10-2 with TRBJ2-7; 7 bases line up with TRBD2. The ends lost 8 bases at V and 6 bases at J; junction bases unmatched: 10. CDR1 and CDR2 from the germline V gene are WSHSY and SAAADI. The CDR3 loop spans 13 amino acids. The CDR3 here is CASRPGGGGEQYF. CDR3 in DNA: TGCGCCAGCCGCCCCGGCGGGGGAGGCGAGCAGTACTTC.

This clonotype was seen many times. The V call is TRBV23-1, the J call TRBJ2-1, with a tentative D call TRBD2 (5 bases). Being an ORF, TRBV23-1 has a function that is uncertain. V was cut by 0 bases and J by 5 bases, with 17 bases left in between. This CDR3 spans 17 amino acids. For the CDR3, the DNA is TGCGCCAGCAGTCAATCCCCGGAGGATTGCCCCCACAATGAGCAGTTCTTC. Its protein is CASSQSPEDCPHNEQFF.

The chain employs TRBV5-1 and TRBJ2-2, with 10 bases identical to TRBD2. Germline trimming cut 4 bases from V and 6 bases from J; bases unmatched to any gene: 12. The CDR3 extends over 17 amino acids. CDR1 SGHRS and CDR2 YFSETQ come from the germline V gene. The CDR3 DNA sequence: TGCGCCAGCAGCGGAACGATAGCGGGGGGTGGCGCCGGGGAGCTGTTTTTT. Translated, it gives CASSGTIAGGGAGELFF.

Ten or more counts support this clonotype. The chain has TRBV12-3 or TRBV12-4 and TRBJ1-5; D unclear. The CDR3 consists of 13 residues. V lost 4 bases to trimming and J lost 5 bases, with 9 bases between them. The CDR3 DNA reads TGTGCCAGCAGTTATCGAAAGGATCAGCCCCAGCATTTT. Amino acid sequence: CASSYRKDQPQHF.

The chain recombines TRBV9 with TRBJ2-6; D unresolved. The CDR3 totals 16 residues. Per germline, CDR1 SGDLS and CDR2 YYNGEE. Trimming removed 0 bases at V and 0 bases at J, with 7 bases between. The CDR3 DNA sequence: TGTGCCAGCAGCGTAGAGTCCAACTCTGGGGCCAACGTCCTGACTTTC. Translating it yields CASSVESNSGANVLTF.

This chain joins TRBV6-2 or TRBV6-3 and TRBJ2-1; TRBD2 agrees at 7 bases. Germline lookup yields CDR1 MNHEY and CDR2 SVGEGT. V shed 2 bases, J shed 9 bases, and the junction held 1 base outside the gene matches. The CDR3 is made up of 12 amino acids. CDR3: CASSYGRAEQFF. The CDR3 bases are TGTGCCAGCAGTTACGGGAGGGCTGAGCAGTTCTTC.

In this sample, this clonotype turned up a few times. CDR3 residues: CASSIWTGKDQPQHF. In nucleotides, the CDR3 is TGTGCCAGTAGTATTTGGACAGGGAAGGATCAGCCCCAGCATTTT. This chain joins TRBV19 and TRBJ1-5; 8 nucleotides line up with TRBD1. CDR3 length: 15 amino acids. Trimming took 3 bases from V and 5 from J; bases not matched to a gene: 6. Germline loops: CDR1 LNHDA, CDR2 SQIVND (reference sequence).

This clonotype turned up a few times. The rearrangement links TRBV7-2 to TRBJ2-7; tentative D call: TRBD1 (6 bases). The CDR3 is 13 amino acids. The germline V and J ends were trimmed by 3 bases and 3 bases, with 9 bases remaining between them. CDR1 SGHTA and CDR2 FQGNSA come from the germline V gene. Here the CDR3 reads CASSLSRGYEQYF. The CDR3 nucleotides read TGTGCCAGCAGCTTGAGCAGGGGCTACGAGCAGTACTTC.

This clonotype was seen a few times. This chain connects TRBV20-1 to TRBJ2-7, with no clear D. Per germline, CDR1 DFQATT and CDR2 SNEGSKA (reference sequence). Trimming took off 1 base at V and 3 bases at J, with 10 bases between the two ends. This CDR3 contains 13 residues. In DNA, the CDR3 is TGCAGTGCTAGAGTTCGAACCAACTACGAGCAGTACTTC. Amino acid sequence: CSARVRTNYEQYF.

Ten or more counts support this clonotype. The chain has TRBV7-2 and TRBJ1-4, with 8 bases aligning to TRBD1. V gave up 5 bases and J gave up 5 bases; unmatched junction bases: 7. This CDR3 is built from 15 residues. Per germline, CDR1 SGHTA and CDR2 FQGNSA. CDR3 loop: CASSQRTGRNEKLFF. In DNA, the CDR3 is TGTGCCAGCAGCCAGAGGACAGGGAGGAATGAAAAACTGTTTTTT.

This chain uses TRBV18 with TRBJ2-5; the match to TRBD2 covers 9 bases. With 4 bases clipped from V and 2 bases from J, the junction kept 2 bases outside the gene matches. The CDR3 contains 14 residues. Germline loops: CDR1 KGHSH, CDR2 LQKENI. This CDR3 is CASSRTSAQETQYF. The DNA of the CDR3 is TGTGCCAGCTCACGGACTAGCGCACAAGAGACCCAGTACTTC.

Worth noting for this clonotype: One end of the junction fails to match germline, which may point to a read error. This chain connects TRBV11-2 to TRBJ2-3; 11 bases are a match to TRBD2. The CDR3 extends over 16 amino acids. CDR1 and CDR2 (germline): SGHAT, FQNNGV. CDR3 sequence reads: CASSLRGLAVPDKQYF. CDR3 nucleotide sequence: TGTGCCAGCAGCTTACGGGGACTAGCGGTACCAGATAAGCAGTATTTT.

V is TRBV20-1 and J is TRBJ2-7, with D perhaps matching TRBD1 or TRBD2 (5 bases each). Germline V gives CDR1 DFQATT, CDR2 SNEGSKA (reference sequence). Trimming took 7 bases from V and 0 from J, leaving 16 bases between them. This CDR3 has 14 residues. This CDR3 reads CSGDGPRRSYEQYV. CDR3 bases: TGCAGTGGGGACGGGCCACGACGCTCCTACGAGCAGTACGTC.